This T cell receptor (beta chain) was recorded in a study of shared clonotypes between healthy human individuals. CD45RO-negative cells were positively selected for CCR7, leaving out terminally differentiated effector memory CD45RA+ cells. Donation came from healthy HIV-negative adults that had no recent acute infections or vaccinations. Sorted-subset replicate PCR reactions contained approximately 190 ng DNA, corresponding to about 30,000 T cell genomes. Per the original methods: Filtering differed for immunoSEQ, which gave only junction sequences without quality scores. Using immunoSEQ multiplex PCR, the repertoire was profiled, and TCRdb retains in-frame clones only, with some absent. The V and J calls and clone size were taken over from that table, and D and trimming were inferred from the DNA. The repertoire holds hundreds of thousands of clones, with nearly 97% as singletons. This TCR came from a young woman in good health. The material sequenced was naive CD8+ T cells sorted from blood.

As DNA, the CDR3 is TGTGCCAGCAGTTTAGGACAGACGAGCAATCAGCCCCAGCATTTT. It is translated as CASSLGQTSNQPQHF. The chain is built from TRBV28 and TRBJ1-5; the D gene is possibly TRBD1 (6 bases). This CDR3 region has 15 residues. CDR1 is MDHEN, CDR2 SYDVKM, per germline. V lost 2 bases and J lost 1, with 9 bases in between.